These 24 T cell receptor beta chains were sequenced from one sample in a study of cytomegalovirus exposure and HLA in healthy donors. PCR used 60 Vbeta primers and 13 Jbeta primers. Method: immunoSEQ multiplex PCR; TCRdb's copy keeps in-frame clones and lacks some. The sample lists roughly 240,000 clones; over 75% were seen once. The sequenced material came from PBMCs. The receptors stem from a boy younger than 18 in good health and CMV-seronegative.

The genes are TRBV29-1 and TRBJ1-3; a weak D match, TRBD1 (5 bases). This CDR3 region has 12 residues. Germline CDR1 and CDR2: SQVTM and ANQGSEA. Deletions cut 4 bases from V and 4 bases from J, with 8 bases between. The CDR3 spells CSVGTTGNTIYF. CDR3 nucleotides: TGCAGCGTTGGGACAACAGGAAACACCATATATTTT.

The V and J genes are TRBV21-1 and TRBJ1-4; whether TRBD1, the table's D call, matches the DNA was not checked. TRBV21-1 is labeled a pseudogene. CDR3 length: 15 residues. CDR3 DNA: TGTGCCAGCAGCAAAGGAGAAGGGGTCAATGAAAAACTGTTTTTT. As protein: CASSKGEGVNEKLFF.

The rearrangement links TRBV30 to TRBJ1-1; tentative D call: TRBD1 (6 bases). From germline, CDR1 is GTSNPN and CDR2 SVGIG (reference sequence). Trimming shortened V by 3 bases and J by 5 bases, and 19 bases separated the two germline ends. The CDR3 sequence is 15 residues long. The CDR3 reads CAWSPVWGLATEAFF. The CDR3 nucleotides read TGTGCCTGGAGCCCGGTTTGGGGGCTTGCGACTGAAGCTTTCTTT. The entire variable domain, with the rest obtained from reference TRBV30 and TRBJ1-1, is as follows: SQTIHQWPATLVQPVGSPLSLECTVEGTSNPNLYWYRQAAGRGLQLLFYSVGIGQISSEVPQNLSASRPQDRQFILSSKKLLLSDSGFYLCAWSPVWGLATEAFFGQGTRLTVV.

The J gene is TRBJ1-2, the V gene TRBV30; 10 bases align to TRBD1. With 2 bases clipped from V and 8 bases from J, the junction kept 8 bases outside the gene matches. The germline CDR1 and CDR2 sequences are GTSNPN and SVGIG (reference sequence). The CDR3 consists of 14 residues. The CDR3 region is CAWSSWDRGGGYTF. The CDR3 DNA follows: TGTGCCTGGAGTAGCTGGGACAGGGGTGGAGGCTACACCTTC.

The table lists this clone with a few counts. The chain is built from TRBV5-4 and TRBJ2-5; D gene unclear. This CDR3 has 13 amino acids. Between the trimmed V and J ends, which lost 0 bases and 4 bases, there was a span of 7 bases. The germline gives CDR1 SGHNT, CDR2 YYREEE (reference sequence). The CDR3 bases are TGTGCCAGCAGCTTGGTCCCCTCAGAGACCCAGTACTTC. It is translated as CASSLVPSETQYF.

Here the CDR3 DNA reads TGTGCCAGCAGCTTGGCCCTAGCGGGAGCAACCTACGAGCAGTACTTC. This codes for CASSLALAGATYEQYF. The chain has TRBV5-5 and TRBJ2-7; 10 bases align to TRBD2. The germline V gene encodes CDR1 SGHKS and CDR2 YYEKEE (reference sequence). The CDR3 length is 16 residues. V lost 0 bases and J lost 2; bases outside the gene matches: 5.

As DNA, the CDR3 is TGTGCCAGTAGTATAGAGGGGGCCGGTCAGCCCCAGCATTTT. Amino acid sequence: CASSIEGAGQPQHF. V usage is TRBV19 and J usage is TRBJ1-5; a possible D gene is TRBD1 (6 bases). CDR1 is LNHDA, CDR2 SQIVND, per germline (reference sequence). This CDR3 is 14 amino acids long. The ends were cut back, 0 bases at V and 6 bases at J, with 9 bases in the middle. The entire variable domain, with the rest obtained from reference TRBV19 and TRBJ1-5, is as follows: DGGITQSPKYLFRKEGQNVTLSCEQNLNHDAMYWYRQDPGQGLRLIYYSQIVNDFQKGDIAEGYSVSREKKESFPLTVTSAQKNPTAFYLCASSIEGAGQPQHFGDGTRLSIL.

This sequence joins TRBV30 and TRBJ1-1, with a weak D call TRBD1 (5 bases). The CDR3 sequence is 15 residues long. Germline CDR1 and CDR2: GTSNPN and SVGIG (reference sequence). Trimming removed 0 bases from V and 1 base from J, with 12 bases in between. The CDR3 loop is CAWSVAYRTNTEAFF. CDR3 sequence (DNA): TGTGCCTGGAGTGTAGCATACAGGACGAACACTGAAGCTTTCTTT. Full variable domain (missing parts from reference TRBV30 and TRBJ1-1): SQTIHQWPATLVQPVGSPLSLECTVEGTSNPNLYWYRQAAGRGLQLLFYSVGIGQISSEVPQNLSASRPQDRQFILSSKKLLLSDSGFYLCAWSVAYRTNTEAFFGQGTRLTVV.

The chain recombines TRBV6-5 with TRBJ1-2; a possible D gene is TRBD1 (5 bases). The V end was cut by 2 bases, the J end by 2 bases, with 9 bases between. The CDR3 has 14 amino acids. Per the germline V gene, CDR1 is MNHEY and CDR2 is SVGAGI. CDR3: CASSYNRGNYGYTF. In nucleotides, the CDR3 is TGTGCCAGCAGTTACAATCGGGGGAACTATGGCTACACCTTC.

The CDR3 loop reads CASSFGGSNQPQHF. DNA for the CDR3: TGTGCCAGCAGTTTCGGGGGAAGCAATCAGCCCCAGCATTTT. This sequence joins TRBV27 and TRBJ1-5; TRBD1 might be the D (5 bases). This CDR3 contains 14 residues. V was pared by 3 bases and J by 1 base, with 7 bases between. The V gene's germline CDR1 is MNHEY and CDR2 SMNVEV (reference sequence).

A single count supports this clone. This chain uses TRBV29-1 with TRBJ2-6, with 8 bases identical to TRBD2. This CDR3 is 17 amino acids long. Germline V gives CDR1 SQVTM, CDR2 ANQGSEA. Losses at the gene ends were 6 bases for V and 0 bases for J; bases not matched to a gene: 10. Here the CDR3 DNA reads TGCAGCGTCTCCAGCGGGAGAGCAAGCTCTGGGGCCAACGTCCTGACTTTC. Protein: CSVSSGRASSGANVLTF.

This rearrangement joins TRBV4-1 to TRBJ2-3, with 9 bases identical to TRBD2. From germline, CDR1 is MGHRA and CDR2 YSYEKL. The CDR3 extends over 16 amino acids. V dropped 9 bases and J dropped 0; count of bases not matched to a gene: 10. In DNA form, the CDR3 reads TGCGCCAGGGCGGGGGGGGGCGGGGCAAGCACAGATACGCAGTATTTT. Its translation is CARAGGGGASTDTQYF.

The chain couples TRBV7-2 to TRBJ2-6; the D gene is possibly TRBD2 (6 bases). Germline V gene data show CDR1 as SGHTA and CDR2 as FQGNSA. V was cut by 1 base and J by 0 bases, with 10 bases left in between. The CDR3 has 17 amino acids. The CDR3 bases are TGTGCCAGCAGCTTAGGAGGAGGGCCCTCTGGGGCCAACGTCCTGACTTTC. It is translated as CASSLGGGPSGANVLTF.

This chain uses TRBV25-1 with TRBJ2-2, with D perhaps matching TRBD1 (5 bases). Trimming stripped 6 bases from V and 1 base from J, with 6 bases between. This CDR3 has 13 amino acids. Germline V lookup: CDR1 MGHDK, CDR2 SYGVNS. The CDR3 protein is CASRQENTGELFF. The DNA for the CDR3 is TGTGCCAGCAGACAGGAGAACACCGGGGAGCTGTTTTTT.

V gene TRBV6-1 combines with J gene TRBJ1-2, with 7 positions matching TRBD1. Germline V gene sequence: CDR1 MNHNS, CDR2 SASEGT. V gave up 3 bases and J gave up 7 bases; unmatched junction bases: 2. This CDR3 spans 12 amino acids. The CDR3 spells CASSETGLGYTF. The CDR3 DNA is TGTGCCAGCAGTGAGACAGGGCTTGGCTACACCTTC.

This chain uses TRBV9 with TRBJ1-2, with TRBD1 matching over 7 bases. The germline gives CDR1 SGDLS, CDR2 YYNGEE. This CDR3 region has 15 residues. The J segment lost 0 bases and the V segment lost 4 bases, leaving 6 bases of the junction unmatched. CDR3 sequence: CASSSRTGTNYGYTF. The DNA for the CDR3 is TGTGCCAGCAGCTCACGGACAGGCACTAACTATGGCTACACCTTC.

The chain links TRBV7-4 to TRBJ1-6; D is perhaps TRBD1 (5 bases). The germline gives CDR1 SGHVT, CDR2 SQSDAQ. The CDR3 spans 13 residues. Deletions cut 5 bases from V and 10 bases from J, with 12 bases between. CDR3: CASSRGLWSPLHF. CDR3 coding DNA: TGTGCCAGCAGCCGGGGACTCTGGTCACCCCTCCACTTT.

V and J are TRBV5-1 and TRBJ1-2, with TRBD1 matching 10 bases. Germline trimming cut 0 bases from V and 8 bases from J; bases unmatched to any gene: 16. The CDR3 is 18 residues long. The germline gives CDR1 SGHRS, CDR2 YFSETQ. This CDR3 is CASSLVDRGARGREGYTF. The CDR3 DNA follows: TGCGCCAGCAGCTTGGTGGACAGGGGGGCCAGGGGGAGAGAAGGCTACACCTTC. The full variable domain, its missing parts supplied by reference TRBV5-1 and TRBJ1-2, is KAGVTQTPRYLIKTRGQQVTLSCSPISGHRSVSWYQQTPGQGLQFLFEYFSETQRNKGNFPGRFSGRQFSNSRSEMNVSTLELGDSALYLCASSLVDRGARGREGYTFGSGTRLTVV.

The CDR3 protein is CAWSEEVLISGNTIYF. The DNA for the CDR3 is TGTGCCTGGAGTGAGGAGGTTCTGATCTCTGGAAACACCATATATTTT. The chain combines TRBV30 with TRBJ1-3; no clear D gene. Germline V gene sequence: CDR1 GTSNPN, CDR2 SVGIG (reference sequence). CDR3 length equals 16 residues. V dropped 1 base and J dropped 0 bases, with 13 bases sitting between them. Filled out from reference TRBV30 and TRBJ1-3, the complete variable domain reads SQTIHQWPATLVQPVGSPLSLECTVEGTSNPNLYWYRQAAGRGLQLLFYSVGIGQISSEVPQNLSASRPQDRQFILSSKKLLLSDSGFYLCAWSEEVLISGNTIYFGEGSWLTVV.

The V and J genes are TRBV30 and TRBJ2-1, with TRBD2 matching 10 bases. The V and J ends lost 0 bases and 6 bases, in that order; junction bases with no gene match: 5. CDR3 length equals 15 residues. The germline V gene has CDR1 GTSNPN and CDR2 SVGIG (reference sequence). CDR3 in DNA: TGTGCCTGGAGTGTAGCGGGGGGGCCGGGCAATGAGCAGTTCTTC. Amino acid sequence: CAWSVAGGPGNEQFF. Supplemented by reference TRBV30 and TRBJ2-1, the full variable domain reads SQTIHQWPATLVQPVGSPLSLECTVEGTSNPNLYWYRQAAGRGLQLLFYSVGIGQISSEVPQNLSASRPQDRQFILSSKKLLLSDSGFYLCAWSVAGGPGNEQFFGPGTRLTVL.

The chain carries TRBV2 and TRBJ1-1; no reliable D call. The CDR3 runs 14 residues. Germline lookup yields CDR1 SNHLY and CDR2 FYNNEI. Trimming removed 3 bases at V and 5 bases at J, with 13 bases between. For the CDR3, the DNA is TGTGCCAGCAGTGATAAGGCGGGGAGGACTGAAGCTTTCTTT. Translated: CASSDKAGRTEAFF. Full variable domain (outside the CDR3, taken from reference TRBV2 and TRBJ1-1): EPEVTQTPSHQVTQMGQEVILRCVPISNHLYFYWYRQILGQKVEFLVSFYNNEISEKSEIFDDQFSVERPDGSNFTLKIRSTKLEDSAMYFCASSDKAGRTEAFFGQGTRLTVV.

The chain links TRBV27 to TRBJ2-1; D might be TRBD2 (6 bases). Trimming removed 5 bases from V and 11 bases from J, with 13 bases in between. Germline V lookup: CDR1 MNHEY, CDR2 SMNVEV (reference sequence). The CDR3 has 12 amino acids. The CDR3 DNA reads TGTGCCAGCAGTCTGCGGGGTCGGCAGCAGTTCTTC. Translation: CASSLRGRQQFF.

The CDR3 sequence is CASSHAPRGAFF. The CDR3 DNA follows: TGCGCCAGCAGCCACGCCCCACGGGGAGCTTTCTTT. The V call is TRBV5-1, the J call TRBJ1-1, with D uncertain. Germline V gene sequence: CDR1 SGHRS, CDR2 YFSETQ. Deletions cut 4 bases from V and 10 bases from J, with 14 bases between. The CDR3 covers 12 residues.

The CDR3 sequence is CASILGAGPYEQYF. The CDR3 DNA sequence: TGTGCCAGCATCCTAGGGGCAGGGCCCTACGAGCAGTACTTC. This chain links TRBV7-8 with TRBJ2-7; D might be TRBD1 (5 bases). Between the trimmed V and J ends, which lost 7 bases and 2 bases, there was a span of 15 bases. CDR1 and CDR2 (germline): SGHVS, FQNEAQ. This CDR3 has 14 residues.